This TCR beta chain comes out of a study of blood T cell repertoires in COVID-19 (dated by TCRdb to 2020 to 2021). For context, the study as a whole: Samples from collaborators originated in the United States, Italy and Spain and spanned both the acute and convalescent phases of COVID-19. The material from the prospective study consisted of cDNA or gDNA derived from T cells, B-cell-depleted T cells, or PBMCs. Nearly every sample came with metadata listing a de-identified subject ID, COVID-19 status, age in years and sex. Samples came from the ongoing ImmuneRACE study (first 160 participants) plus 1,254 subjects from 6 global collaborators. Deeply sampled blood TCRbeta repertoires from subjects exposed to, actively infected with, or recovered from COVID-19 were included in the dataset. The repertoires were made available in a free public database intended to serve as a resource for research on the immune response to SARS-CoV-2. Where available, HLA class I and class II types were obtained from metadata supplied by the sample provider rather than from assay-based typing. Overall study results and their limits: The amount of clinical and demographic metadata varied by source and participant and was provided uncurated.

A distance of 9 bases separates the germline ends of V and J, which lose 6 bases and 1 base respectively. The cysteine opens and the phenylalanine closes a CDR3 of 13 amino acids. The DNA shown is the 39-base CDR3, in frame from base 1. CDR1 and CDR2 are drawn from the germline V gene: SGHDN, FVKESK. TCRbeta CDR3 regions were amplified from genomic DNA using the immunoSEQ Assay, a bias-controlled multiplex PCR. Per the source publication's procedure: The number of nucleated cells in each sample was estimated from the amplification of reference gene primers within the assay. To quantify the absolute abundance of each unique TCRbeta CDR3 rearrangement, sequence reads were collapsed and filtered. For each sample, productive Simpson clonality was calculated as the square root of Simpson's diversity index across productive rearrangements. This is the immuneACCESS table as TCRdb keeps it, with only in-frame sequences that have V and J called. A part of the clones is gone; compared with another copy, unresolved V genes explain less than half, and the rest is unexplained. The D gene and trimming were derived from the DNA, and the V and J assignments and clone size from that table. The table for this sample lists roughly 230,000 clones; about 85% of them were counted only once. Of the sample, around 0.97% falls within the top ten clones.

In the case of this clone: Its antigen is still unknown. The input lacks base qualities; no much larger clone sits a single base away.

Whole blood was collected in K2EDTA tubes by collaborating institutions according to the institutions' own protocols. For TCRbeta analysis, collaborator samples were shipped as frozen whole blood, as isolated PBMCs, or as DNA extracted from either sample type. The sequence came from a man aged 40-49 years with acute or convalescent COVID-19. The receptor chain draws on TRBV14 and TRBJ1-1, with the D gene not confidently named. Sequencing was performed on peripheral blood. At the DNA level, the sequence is TGTGCCAGCAGGTCTTGGGCGAACACTGAAGCTTTCTTT. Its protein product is CASRSWANTEAFF.